The rows below give T cell receptor beta chains drawn from one sample of a study of identical twins. TCRdb fed the 5' RACE reads into MiXCR, producing one record per CDR3 protein. Here the sample spans 350,000 or so distinct CDR3 sequences, 7% to 9.5% being singletons. Sequencing was performed on naive T cells sorted from blood. The receptor set was obtained from a woman in her forties or fifties in good health. Each CDR3 is given with its conserved first and last residue. Each record gives: clone size, V gene, J gene, D gene, CDR3 protein, CDR3 DNA. D genes are given only for firm matches. Rows may omit the clone size; those that give it use once, few, many or a size class.

abundance: .
v_gene: TRBV12-3/TRBV12-4
j_gene: TRBJ2-1
d_gene: .
CDR3aa: CASSRNQFRVF
CDR3nt: TGTGCCAGCAGTCGAAACCAGTTCCGGGTCTTC

abundance: .
v_gene: TRBV27
j_gene: TRBJ2-5
d_gene: .
CDR3aa: CASSFFFGEIQYF
CDR3nt: TGTGCCAGCAGCTTCTTTTTTGGCGAGATCCAGTACTTC

abundance: few
v_gene: TRBV20-1
j_gene: TRBJ2-7
d_gene: .
CDR3aa: CSAREGIMAYEQYF
CDR3nt: TGCAGTGCTAGAGAAGGGATCATGGCCTACGAGCAGTACTTC

abundance: few
v_gene: TRBV6-5
j_gene: TRBJ2-1
d_gene: .
CDR3aa: CASNRNNEQFF
CDR3nt: TGTGCCAGCAACAGGAACAATGAGCAGTTCTTC

abundance: many
v_gene: TRBV7-8
j_gene: TRBJ2-1
d_gene: .
CDR3aa: CASSPRRVSANNEQFF
CDR3nt: TGTGCCAGCAGCCCCCGTAGGGTTAGCGCTAACAATGAGCAGTTCTTC

abundance: many
v_gene: TRBV24-1
j_gene: TRBJ2-5
d_gene: .
CDR3aa: CATSDFGNQETQYF
CDR3nt: TGTGCCACCAGTGATTTCGGGAACCAAGAGACCCAGTACTTC

abundance: .
v_gene: TRBV7-6
j_gene: TRBJ1-1
d_gene: .
CDR3aa: CASSLGGRDGTEAFF
CDR3nt: TGTGCCAGCAGCTTAGGGGGGAGAGATGGTACTGAAGCTTTCTTT

abundance: few
v_gene: TRBV27
j_gene: TRBJ2-1
d_gene: TRBD2
CDR3aa: CASSGLAGNEQFF
CDR3nt: TGTGCCAGCAGTGGGCTAGCGGGGAATGAGCAGTTCTTC

abundance: few
v_gene: TRBV5-6
j_gene: TRBJ2-4
d_gene: TRBD1
CDR3aa: CASSSQGSKNIQYF
CDR3nt: TGTGCCAGCAGCTCACAGGGGTCCAAAAACATTCAGTACTTC

abundance: many
v_gene: TRBV4-1
j_gene: TRBJ2-2
d_gene: .
CDR3aa: CASSTSGELFF
CDR3nt: TGCGCCAGCAGCACAAGCGGGGAGCTGTTTTTT

abundance: few
v_gene: TRBV20-1
j_gene: TRBJ2-1
d_gene: TRBD2
CDR3aa: CSATGGGRATDEQFF
CDR3nt: TGCAGTGCTACCGGTGGCGGGAGGGCCACCGATGAGCAGTTCTTC

abundance: many
v_gene: TRBV10-2
j_gene: TRBJ2-1
d_gene: .
CDR3aa: CACGLRGYNEQFF
CDR3nt: TGCGCCTGCGGGCTGCGGGGTTACAATGAGCAGTTCTTC

abundance: few
v_gene: TRBV11-2
j_gene: TRBJ2-5
d_gene: .
CDR3aa: CASSHAFRGYETQYF
CDR3nt: TGTGCCAGCAGCCATGCTTTCAGGGGTTACGAGACCCAGTACTTC

abundance: many
v_gene: TRBV5-5
j_gene: TRBJ2-2
d_gene: .
CDR3aa: CASTIGGELFF
CDR3nt: TGTGCCAGCACCATAGGCGGGGAGCTGTTTTTT

abundance: .
v_gene: TRBV4-1
j_gene: TRBJ2-1
d_gene: .
CDR3aa: CASSQFDPSSRIYNEQFF
CDR3nt: TGCGCCAGCAGCCAATTCGACCCCTCCTCAAGGATATACAATGAGCAGTTCTTC

abundance: few
v_gene: TRBV5-5
j_gene: TRBJ2-2
d_gene: TRBD2
CDR3aa: CASSLGLAGPWDTGELFF
CDR3nt: TGTGCCAGCAGCTTGGGACTAGCGGGACCCTGGGACACCGGGGAGCTGTTTTTT

abundance: .
v_gene: TRBV12-5
j_gene: TRBJ2-5
d_gene: TRBD1
CDR3aa: CASGYRGEETQYF
CDR3nt: TGTGCTAGTGGATACAGGGGTGAGGAGACCCAGTACTTC

abundance: many
v_gene: TRBV12-3/TRBV12-4
j_gene: TRBJ2-7
d_gene: .
CDR3aa: CASSTHSLEQYF
CDR3nt: TGTGCCAGCAGTACACATAGTCTCGAGCAGTACTTC

abundance: few
v_gene: TRBV4-1
j_gene: TRBJ1-1
d_gene: .
CDR3aa: CASSPTLTRNTEAFF
CDR3nt: TGCGCCAGCAGCCCAACACTAACCAGGAACACTGAAGCTTTCTTT

abundance: many
v_gene: TRBV4-1
j_gene: TRBJ2-1
d_gene: TRBD2
CDR3aa: CASSRSGSPEQFF
CDR3nt: TGCGCCAGCAGCCGTAGCGGGAGCCCCGAGCAGTTCTTC

abundance: few
v_gene: TRBV15
j_gene: TRBJ2-3
d_gene: .
CDR3aa: CATSRGNGKSDTQYF
CDR3nt: TGTGCCACCAGCAGAGGAAACGGGAAGTCAGATACGCAGTATTTT

abundance: .
v_gene: TRBV20-1
j_gene: TRBJ2-5
d_gene: TRBD2
CDR3aa: CSARVGLAGAGETQYF
CDR3nt: TGCAGTGCTAGAGTGGGACTAGCGGGAGCGGGGGAGACCCAGTACTTC

abundance: .
v_gene: TRBV24-1
j_gene: TRBJ2-1
d_gene: TRBD2
CDR3aa: CATSDVRTSDEQFF
CDR3nt: TGTGCCACCAGTGATGTTAGGACTAGCGATGAGCAGTTCTTC

abundance: few
v_gene: TRBV29-1
j_gene: TRBJ2-1
d_gene: .
CDR3aa: CSVPDRQWYNEQFF
CDR3nt: TGCAGCGTCCCCGACAGGCAGTGGTACAATGAGCAGTTCTTC

abundance: .
v_gene: TRBV20-1
j_gene: TRBJ2-7
d_gene: TRBD2
CDR3aa: CSASNRGRPLIDEQYF
CDR3nt: TGCAGTGCTAGTAATCGCGGGAGGCCCCTGATCGACGAGCAGTACTTC

abundance: few
v_gene: TRBV5-1
j_gene: TRBJ1-1
d_gene: TRBD1
CDR3aa: CASSLGETGGLNTEAFF
CDR3nt: TGCGCCAGCAGCTTGGGGGAAACAGGGGGCTTGAACACTGAAGCTTTCTTT

abundance: many
v_gene: TRBV10-3
j_gene: TRBJ2-1
d_gene: .
CDR3aa: CAISGRAPRRNEQFF
CDR3nt: TGTGCCATCAGTGGCCGGGCCCCACGGAGAAATGAGCAGTTCTTC

abundance: .
v_gene: TRBV12-3/TRBV12-4
j_gene: TRBJ1-4
d_gene: .
CDR3aa: CASSPEQGLANEKLFF
CDR3nt: TGTGCCAGCAGTCCTGAGCAGGGTTTGGCTAATGAAAAACTGTTTTTT

abundance: .
v_gene: TRBV12-3/TRBV12-4
j_gene: TRBJ2-2
d_gene: .
CDR3aa: CASSLALQTGELFF
CDR3nt: TGTGCCAGCAGTTTAGCGCTTCAGACCGGGGAGCTGTTTTTT

abundance: .
v_gene: TRBV5-1
j_gene: TRBJ1-1
d_gene: TRBD1
CDR3aa: CASSTEGQLNTEAFF
CDR3nt: TGCGCCAGCAGCACGGAGGGACAGCTGAACACTGAAGCTTTCTTT

abundance: few
v_gene: TRBV15
j_gene: TRBJ1-3
d_gene: TRBD1
CDR3aa: CATSRDGDSGNTIYF
CDR3nt: TGTGCCACCAGCAGAGATGGGGACAGTGGAAACACCATATATTTT

abundance: .
v_gene: TRBV5-4
j_gene: TRBJ2-3
d_gene: TRBD2
CDR3aa: CASSPLGGSTDTQYF
CDR3nt: TGTGCCAGCAGCCCGCTGGGGGGGAGCACAGATACGCAGTATTTT

abundance: .
v_gene: TRBV12-3/TRBV12-4
j_gene: TRBJ1-2
d_gene: TRBD1
CDR3aa: CASSLSDRGIYGYTF
CDR3nt: TGTGCCAGCAGCTTGTCCGACAGGGGGATCTATGGCTACACCTTC

abundance: many
v_gene: TRBV5-1
j_gene: TRBJ1-3
d_gene: .
CDR3aa: CASSLTLSGNTIYF
CDR3nt: TGCGCCAGCAGCTTGACACTCTCTGGAAACACCATATATTTT

abundance: .
v_gene: TRBV20-1
j_gene: TRBJ2-7
d_gene: .
CDR3aa: CSARDRSSSPYEQYF
CDR3nt: TGCAGTGCTAGAGATCGCAGTTCATCCCCCTACGAGCAGTACTTC

abundance: many
v_gene: TRBV30
j_gene: TRBJ2-7
d_gene: .
CDR3aa: CAWKLSYEQYF
CDR3nt: TGTGCCTGGAAGCTGTCCTACGAGCAGTACTTC

abundance: few
v_gene: TRBV9
j_gene: TRBJ2-3
d_gene: .
CDR3aa: CASSVVPHGDTQYF
CDR3nt: TGTGCCAGCAGCGTAGTCCCCCATGGGGATACGCAGTATTTT

abundance: many
v_gene: TRBV6-5
j_gene: TRBJ2-5
d_gene: TRBD2
CDR3aa: CASSYSSGLAGTETQYF
CDR3nt: TGTGCCAGCAGTTATAGTTCTGGACTAGCGGGAACAGAGACCCAGTACTTC

abundance: .
v_gene: TRBV19
j_gene: TRBJ1-2
d_gene: .
CDR3aa: CASSIDQRGHYGYTF
CDR3nt: TGTGCCAGTAGTATAGATCAGAGGGGCCACTATGGCTACACCTTC

abundance: many
v_gene: TRBV12-3/TRBV12-4
j_gene: TRBJ2-1
d_gene: .
CDR3aa: CASRTNRGGNNEQFF
CDR3nt: TGTGCCAGCAGGACCAACAGGGGGGGGAACAATGAGCAGTTCTTC

abundance: few
v_gene: TRBV3-1
j_gene: TRBJ2-1
d_gene: .
CDR3aa: CASSQLDNLNEQFF
CDR3nt: TGTGCCAGCAGCCAACTGGATAATCTCAATGAGCAGTTCTTC

abundance: few
v_gene: TRBV7-9
j_gene: TRBJ2-5
d_gene: TRBD2
CDR3aa: CASSPGTRAQETQYF
CDR3nt: TGTGCCAGCAGCCCCGGGACTAGAGCTCAAGAGACCCAGTACTTC

abundance: many
v_gene: TRBV24-1
j_gene: TRBJ2-5
d_gene: .
CDR3aa: CATSDLKGGGETQYF
CDR3nt: TGTGCCACCAGTGATTTGAAGGGAGGAGGGGAGACCCAGTACTTC

abundance: many
v_gene: TRBV11-2
j_gene: TRBJ1-1
d_gene: .
CDR3aa: CASSYGGTTAFF
CDR3nt: TGTGCCAGCAGCTACGGGGGGACAACAGCTTTCTTT

abundance: few
v_gene: TRBV7-7
j_gene: TRBJ2-7
d_gene: .
CDR3aa: CASSLDLTYEQYF
CDR3nt: TGTGCTAGCAGCCTCGACCTGACCTACGAGCAGTACTTC

abundance: few
v_gene: TRBV19
j_gene: TRBJ2-2
d_gene: .
CDR3aa: CASSPRPWRGTGELFF
CDR3nt: TGTGCCAGTAGTCCCCGCCCGTGGAGGGGAACCGGGGAGCTGTTTTTT

abundance: few
v_gene: TRBV27
j_gene: TRBJ2-1
d_gene: .
CDR3aa: CASSPSSGAPYNEQFF
CDR3nt: TGTGCCAGCAGTCCCTCAAGCGGAGCTCCCTACAATGAGCAGTTCTTC

abundance: few
v_gene: TRBV5-1
j_gene: TRBJ2-1
d_gene: .
CDR3aa: CASSFSLAGNEQFF
CDR3nt: TGCGCCAGCAGCTTTTCCCTAGCCGGCAATGAGCAGTTCTTC

abundance: .
v_gene: TRBV15
j_gene: TRBJ2-5
d_gene: .
CDR3aa: CATSSDARVGETQYF
CDR3nt: TGTGCCACCAGCAGTGACGCCAGGGTCGGAGAGACCCAGTACTTC

abundance: many
v_gene: TRBV3-1
j_gene: TRBJ2-1
d_gene: .
CDR3aa: CASSQIGGVEQFF
CDR3nt: TGTGCCAGCAGCCAAATAGGAGGCGTTGAGCAGTTCTTC

abundance: .
v_gene: TRBV12-3/TRBV12-4
j_gene: TRBJ2-7
d_gene: .
CDR3aa: CATGEGFNYEQYF
CDR3nt: TGTGCCACCGGAGAAGGCTTTAACTACGAGCAGTACTTC

abundance: few
v_gene: TRBV7-9
j_gene: TRBJ2-3
d_gene: .
CDR3aa: CASSWLVRGSTDTQYF
CDR3nt: TGTGCCAGCAGCTGGCTGGTGCGGGGTAGCACAGATACGCAGTATTTT

abundance: few
v_gene: TRBV20-1
j_gene: TRBJ2-4
d_gene: TRBD2
CDR3aa: CSGLLAGQNIQYF
CDR3nt: TGCAGTGGTTTACTAGCGGGTCAAAACATTCAGTACTTC

abundance: few
v_gene: TRBV28
j_gene: TRBJ2-3
d_gene: .
CDR3aa: CATNLEGTQYF
CDR3nt: TGTGCCACCAACCTAGAGGGTACGCAGTATTTT

abundance: many
v_gene: TRBV6-5
j_gene: TRBJ1-1
d_gene: .
CDR3aa: CASSLQKNTEAFF
CDR3nt: TGTGCCAGCAGCTTGCAGAAGAACACTGAAGCTTTCTTT

abundance: .
v_gene: TRBV4-1
j_gene: TRBJ2-5
d_gene: TRBD2
CDR3aa: CASSRWTRQETQYF
CDR3nt: TGCGCCAGCAGCCGGTGGACTAGACAAGAGACCCAGTACTTC

abundance: .
v_gene: TRBV19
j_gene: TRBJ2-1
d_gene: TRBD2
CDR3aa: CASSLGGSGTLGQFF
CDR3nt: TGTGCCAGTTCCCTGGGAGGGAGCGGGACTCTTGGGCAGTTCTTC